The clone carrying this T cell receptor (beta chain) came up a few times. Its antigen is not identified. The sample is drawn from a study of beta chain features in type 1 diabetes. Study conclusions and caveats: Highly expressing activated T cells could be over-counted with a cDNA template.

TCRB transcripts that were expressed got sequenced, as all of the isolated RNA had been reverse transcribed. Sequencing was performed with immunoSEQ multiplex PCR; in TCRdb, only in-frame clones are kept and a portion is missing. The table has about 200,000 clones, roughly a tenth seen once. V gave up 7 bases and J gave up 8 bases, with 18 bases separating them. Germline values: CDR1 SGHAT, CDR2 FQNNGV. CDR3 length equals 14 residues. The sample taken for sequencing was central memory CD4+ T cells from blood. The J gene is TRBJ2-1, the V gene TRBV11-2; D is unresolved. This TCR derives from a man between 18 and 29 years old in good health. CDR3 region: CASKLNLYMDEQFF. CDR3 coding DNA: TGTGCCAGCAAACTCAACCTCTACATGGATGAGCAGTTCTTC.